What follows are 20 T cell receptor beta chains derived from one specimen sequenced in a study of T cells expressing NK-cell markers. TCRdb re-analyzed the 5' RACE reads; it lists each CDR3 protein once, without DNA. The sample has 500,000 to 700,000 distinct CDR3 sequences. The sample comprised blood T cells: a sorted CD56 or NKG2C T cell subset, CD4+ or CD8+ T cells, or bulk PBMC T cells (not recorded which). These receptors came from a young man in good health.

The CDR3 spells CASSRLTSVITNEKLFF. V gene TRBV7-6 combines with J gene TRBJ1-4. The CDR3 is 17 residues long. Germline V gene lookup returns CDR1 SGHVS and CDR2 FNYEAQ.

The chain carries TRBV7-2 and TRBJ2-3. This CDR3 spans 17 amino acids. Germline V gives CDR1 SGHTA, CDR2 FQGNSA. CDR3 sequence reads: CASSLASIEWGTDTQYF.

The chain links TRBV11-2 to TRBJ1-6; the D call from TCRdb, TRBD1, cannot be confirmed without DNA. This CDR3 spans 17 amino acids. Germline assignment: CDR1 SGHAT and CDR2 FQNNGV. The CDR3 loop reads CASTFGGDRKKNSPLHF. The full variable domain, in which reference TRBV11-2 and TRBJ1-6 provide the parts outside the CDR3, is EAGVAQSPRYKIIEKRQSVAFWCNPISGHATLYWYQQILGQGPKLLIQFQNNGVVDDSQLPKDRFSAERLKGVDSTLKIQPAKLEDSAVYLCASTFGGDRKKNSPLHFGNGTRLTVT.

This sequence joins TRBV7-3 and TRBJ2-2; TCRdb lists TRBD1, though no DNA is available to test this call. Per the germline V gene, CDR1 is SGHTA and CDR2 is FQGTGA. The CDR3 is 15 residues long. The CDR3 reads CASSLRGQVGGELFF.

V gene TRBV28 combines with J gene TRBJ2-2; TCRdb outputs TRBD1, but without DNA this stays unchecked. CDR3 length: 15 residues. CDR1 is MDHEN, CDR2 SYDVKM, per germline. CDR3 sequence: CASRTGGRDTGELFF.

J is TRBJ1-4 and V is TRBV5-1. The CDR3 is 17 amino acids. Germline CDR1 SGHRS, CDR2 YFSETQ. CDR3 residues: CASSLWGGRAGNEKLFF.

The gene calls are TRBV28 and TRBJ2-7. Germline CDR1 and CDR2: MDHEN and SYDVKM. The CDR3 is made up of 12 amino acids. This chain's CDR3 is CASSFGTTKQYF.

V gene TRBV9 combines with J gene TRBJ2-2; TCRdb calls TRBD1, which cannot be checked without DNA. CDR1 is SGDLS, CDR2 YYNGEE, per germline. CDR3 length: 18 residues. CDR3 protein: CASSATQGAVIGTGELFF.

The CDR3 spells CASSQDDPRDTQYF. The gene calls are TRBV4-3 and TRBJ2-3. The CDR3 spans 14 residues. Germline lookup yields CDR1 LGHNA and CDR2 YSLEER.

The chain links TRBV11-3 to TRBJ2-2; TCRdb designates TRBD1, a call that cannot be tested without DNA. The CDR3 runs to 15 residues. In germline, CDR1 is SGHNT, CDR2 YENEEA. CDR3: CASSSMGRGTGELFF.

The genes are TRBV5-1 and TRBJ2-5; TCRdb designates TRBD2, a call that cannot be tested without DNA. Germline loops: CDR1 SGHRS, CDR2 YFSETQ. The length of the CDR3 is 16 residues. The CDR3 spells CASSGGTLQYQETQYF.

The gene calls are TRBV5-1 and TRBJ2-7; TCRdb lists TRBD1, though no DNA is available to test this call. CDR3 size: 16 residues. Germline CDR1 and CDR2: SGHRS and YFSETQ. The chain's CDR3 is CASSETPGQQTYEQYF.

J is TRBJ2-3 and V is TRBV7-8; lacking DNA, the TRBD2 call made by TCRdb goes unchecked. The CDR3 consists of 19 residues. Germline V gene data show CDR1 as SGHVS and CDR2 as FQNEAQ. The CDR3 sequence: CASSLAPRWTSGTTDTQYF.

J is TRBJ2-1 and V is TRBV7-2. Germline CDR1 and CDR2: SGHTA and FQGNSA. The CDR3 consists of 13 residues. The CDR3: CASSPQRRNEQFF.

The chain couples TRBV18 to TRBJ2-1; TCRdb indicates TRBD1, and absent DNA this call remains unverified. This CDR3 comprises 15 residues. The germline V gene has CDR1 KGHSH and CDR2 LQKENI. The CDR3: CASSPLRGDVGEQFF.

The genes are TRBV28 and TRBJ2-1; with no DNA, the TCRdb D assignment of TRBD1 cannot be verified. Germline V gene data show CDR1 as MDHEN and CDR2 as SYDVKM. The CDR3 is 16 amino acids. The CDR3 protein is CASRRDRASSYNEQFF. Full variable domain (missing parts from reference TRBV28 and TRBJ2-1): DVKVTQSSRYLVKRTGEKVFLECVQDMDHENMFWYRQDPGLGLRLIYFSYDVKMKEKGDIPEGYSVSREKKERFSLILESASTNQTSMYLCASRRDRASSYNEQFFGPGTRLTVL.

The rearrangement links TRBV6-1 to TRBJ1-1. Germline CDR1 reads MNHNS; CDR2 reads SASEGT. The CDR3 covers 15 residues. CDR3: CASAKTGMVNTEAFF.

The chain combines TRBV24-1 with TRBJ1-2. Germline CDR1 and CDR2: KGHDR and SFDVKD. This CDR3 contains 13 residues. CDR3 protein: CATRGRVDGGYTF.

The J gene is TRBJ2-3, the V gene TRBV12-3 or TRBV12-4. The CDR3 is 15 amino acids. CDR3 sequence reads: CASSFWSLSTDTQYF.

The CDR3 loop reads CASSFPLAGGPADTQYF. V usage is TRBV12-3 or TRBV12-4 and J usage is TRBJ2-3; the TRBD2 assignment by TCRdb is unverifiable without DNA. The length of the CDR3 is 17 residues.